This is a list of T cell receptor beta chains from one sample in a study of T cell responses to AZD1222 COVID-19 vaccine. The table came from immunoSEQ multiplex PCR; TCRdb's copy has only in-frame clones and leaves some out. The data show some 150,000 clones, about 82% seen once. The material was peripheral blood, obtained 28 days after the second dose of the MenACWY control vaccine. These receptors all come from an adult who received the MenACWY meningococcal vaccine as a control. Each CDR3 is given with its conserved first and last residue. D genes are given only for firm matches. Expanded clones are given a class, and other clones once, few, many or no size at all.

d_call: NA; clone_size: NA; v_call: TRBV4-3; j_call: TRBJ1-5; cdr3_nt: TGCGCCAGCAGCCAAGATCAGTGGGGGCAGCCCCAGCATTTT; cdr3_aa: CASSQDQWGQPQHF
d_call: TRBD2; clone_size: NA; v_call: TRBV5-1; j_call: TRBJ2-7; cdr3_nt: TGCGCCAGCAGCCCTAGCGGGAGTCAAGTAGAGCAGTACTTC; cdr3_aa: CASSPSGSQVEQYF
d_call: NA; clone_size: NA; v_call: TRBV19; j_call: TRBJ1-3; cdr3_nt: TGTGCCAGTAGTATTTTGGGGCAGGACTTCTCTGGAAACACCATATATTTT; cdr3_aa: CASSILGQDFSGNTIYF
d_call: TRBD1; clone_size: NA; v_call: TRBV5-4; j_call: TRBJ2-1; cdr3_nt: TGTGCCAGCAGCTTGGGCTTACTTCGACAGGGTGGCGATGAGCAGTTCTTC; cdr3_aa: CASSLGLLRQGGDEQFF
d_call: TRBD2; clone_size: NA; v_call: TRBV7-9; j_call: TRBJ2-1; cdr3_nt: TGTGCCAGCAGCCCCAGGACTAGCGGGAGGTCCATGGGTGAGCAGTTCTTC; cdr3_aa: CASSPRTSGRSMGEQFF
d_call: NA; clone_size: few; v_call: TRBV20-1; j_call: TRBJ1-2; cdr3_nt: TGCAGTGCTACTAGGGTGTCAGGCTACACCTTC; cdr3_aa: CSATRVSGYTF
d_call: NA; clone_size: NA; v_call: TRBV24-1; j_call: TRBJ1-2; cdr3_nt: TGTGCCACCAGTGACTCTGAGCAGGTATTCTATGGCTACACCTTC; cdr3_aa: CATSDSEQVFYGYTF
d_call: TRBD1; clone_size: NA; v_call: TRBV7-9; j_call: TRBJ2-5; cdr3_nt: TGTGCCAGCAGCTTAGAGACAGGGACCGTTATATGGGGGGAGACCCAGTACTTC; cdr3_aa: CASSLETGTVIWGETQYF
d_call: NA; clone_size: NA; v_call: TRBV5-4; j_call: TRBJ2-5; cdr3_nt: TGTGCCAGCAGCTTTGGTGCGGGGTTAGAGACCCAGTACTTC; cdr3_aa: CASSFGAGLETQYF
d_call: NA; clone_size: NA; v_call: TRBV7-9; j_call: TRBJ1-5; cdr3_nt: TGTGCCAGCAGCTTCAGAGATAGCAATCAGCCCCAGCATTTT; cdr3_aa: CASSFRDSNQPQHF
d_call: TRBD1; clone_size: NA; v_call: TRBV28; j_call: TRBJ1-2; cdr3_nt: TGTGCCAGCAGTTTCCTGGACAGGAGAAACTATGGCTACACCTTC; cdr3_aa: CASSFLDRRNYGYTF
d_call: NA; clone_size: once; v_call: TRBV6-1; j_call: TRBJ2-5; cdr3_nt: TGTGCCAGCAGTGAAGGGATCCGCCAAGAGACCCAGTACTTC; cdr3_aa: CASSEGIRQETQYF
d_call: TRBD2; clone_size: NA; v_call: TRBV24-1; j_call: TRBJ2-6; cdr3_nt: TGTGCCACCAGTCAAGAACGGGACTATCCTCTCTATGTAGCCAACGTCCTGACTTTC; cdr3_aa: CATSQERDYPLYVANVLTF